This TCR beta chain emerged from a study of cytomegalovirus exposure and HLA in healthy donors. Germline V gives CDR1 SGHRS, CDR2 YFSETQ. This CDR3 has 15 amino acids. Trimming removed 0 bases at V and 1 base at J, with 10 bases between. Points from the study as a whole: The authors listed over 150 TCR beta chains as cytomegalovirus-associated. Reports credit the classifier with highly specific, highly sensitive diagnosis of cytomegalovirus status.

About this clone itself: Antigen unknown.

PCR amplification relied on 60 Vbeta primers (plus 13 Jbeta primers). Clones were sequenced by immunoSEQ multiplex PCR, and TCRdb holds only the in-frame ones, with some missing. The data contain roughly 100,000 clones, roughly 85% of them singletons. The receptor was derived from a man aged 55 to 70 in good health and CMV-seropositive. The sample consisted of PBMCs. V and J are TRBV5-1 and TRBJ2-5; D may be TRBD2 (5 bases). CDR3 coding DNA: TGCGCCAGCAGCTTGGTTCTAGCTGCCCAAGAGACCCAGTACTTC. It is translated as CASSLVLAAQETQYF.